This T cell receptor beta chain was recorded in a study of shared clonotypes between healthy human individuals. The assay was immunoSEQ multiplex PCR, and TCRdb's table has in-frame clones only and misses some. The sample has about 2.5 million clones, under 95% seen once. The germline V gene has CDR1 SEHNR and CDR2 FQNEAQ (reference sequence). V trimming: 1 base; J trimming: 5 bases; junction bases outside the gene matches: 8. This CDR3 spans 16 amino acids. The sequenced material came from naive CD4+ T cells from PBMCs. The subset: CD45RA+ positively selected. This sequence joins TRBV7-9 and TRBJ1-5, with 7 bases identical to TRBD1. The sequence came from a man between 18 and 29 years old in good health. Some clones in this sample may be carry-over from other donors' samples. CDR3 protein: CASSLEEGGSYQPQHF. Here the CDR3 DNA reads TGTGCCAGCAGCTTAGAAGAAGGGGGCAGTTATCAGCCCCAGCATTTT.